This T cell receptor beta chain was recorded in a study of blood T cell repertoires in COVID-19. Study context: The study drew acute and convalescent COVID-19 samples from the United States, Italy and Spain. Sources were T cells, B-cell-depleted T cells, or PBMCs; the material itself was cDNA or gDNA.

Germline CDR1 is SEHNR and CDR2 is FQNEAQ (reference sequence). V dropped 1 base and J dropped 11 bases, with 12 bases sitting between them. The CDR3 contains 14 residues. In the authors' workflow: Cell counts per sample came from amplifying reference gene primers. The protocol was immunoSEQ multiplex PCR, while the TCRdb copy is restricted to in-frame clones and leaves out a portion. That table supplies the V and J calls and clone size; D and trimming were determined from the DNA. The data hold about 67,000 clones, with around 87% observed a single time. The V call is TRBV7-9, the J call TRBJ1-6, with TRBD1 as a possible D gene (5 bases). Sequenced: peripheral blood. The receptor's source is a middle-aged man with active COVID-19. The CDR3 region is CASSLELGGTPLHF. CDR3 in DNA: TGTGCCAGCAGCTTAGAATTGGGGGGGACACCCCTCCACTTT. Full variable domain (missing parts from reference TRBV7-9 and TRBJ1-6): DTGVSQNPRHKITKRGQNVTFRCDPISEHNRLYWYRQTLGQGPEFLTYFQNEAQLEKSRLLSDRFSAERPKGSFSTLEIQRTEQGDSAMYLCASSLELGGTPLHFGNGTRLTVT.